This T cell receptor beta chain was retrieved from a study of blood T cell repertoires in COVID-19. The wider study: Italy, Spain and the United States were the sources of the convalescent and acute COVID-19 samples.

CDR1 and CDR2 from the germline V gene are KGHSH and LQKENI. The CDR3 runs to 14 residues. Trimming removed 1 base from V and 5 bases from J, with 12 bases in between. Recovery among Cohort 3 donors was established by two negative PCRs, clearance, or symptom resolution. Authors' analysis steps: For nucleated cells, counts were estimated from reference gene primer amplification. TCRdb keeps only in-frame clones here, not all; method: immunoSEQ multiplex PCR. Clone size and the V and J calls come from that table; the DNA yielded D and trimming. The repertoire has around 200,000 clones, approximately 90% of them found once; the top ten carry less than 1.5%.

The clonotype comes from a man under 40 who had recovered from COVID-19. The sample comprised PBMCs or T cells enriched from blood (not recorded which). The genes are TRBV18 and TRBJ2-7; tentatively, D is TRBD1 (5 bases). CDR3 sequence reads: CASSPRSQGDEQYF. The CDR3 nucleotides read TGTGCCAGCTCACCACGTTCCCAGGGTGACGAGCAGTACTTC. Combining the CDR3 with reference TRBV18 and TRBJ2-7 gives the whole variable domain NAGVMQNPRHLVRRRGQEARLRCSPMKGHSHVYWYRQLPEEGLKFMVYLQKENIIDESGMPKERFSAEFPKEGPSILRIQQVVRGDSAAYFCASSPRSQGDEQYFGPGTRLTVT.